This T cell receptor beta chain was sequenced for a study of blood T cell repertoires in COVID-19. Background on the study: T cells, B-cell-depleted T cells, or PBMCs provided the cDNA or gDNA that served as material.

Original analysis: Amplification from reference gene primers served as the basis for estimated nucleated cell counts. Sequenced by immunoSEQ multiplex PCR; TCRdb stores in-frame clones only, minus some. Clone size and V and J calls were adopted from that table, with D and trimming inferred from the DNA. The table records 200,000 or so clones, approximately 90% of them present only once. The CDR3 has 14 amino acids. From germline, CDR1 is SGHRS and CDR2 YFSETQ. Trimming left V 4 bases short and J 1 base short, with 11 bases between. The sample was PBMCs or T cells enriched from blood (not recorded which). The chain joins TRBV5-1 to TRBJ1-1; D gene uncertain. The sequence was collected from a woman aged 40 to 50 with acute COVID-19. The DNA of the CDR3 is TGCGCCAGCAGCCACATACAGCCGAACACTGAAGCTTTCTTT. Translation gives CASSHIQPNTEAFF.